The T cell receptor beta chain described here comes from a study of beta chain features in type 1 diabetes. Study details: Cell yields, gender and age were comparable in patients and healthy donors.

In germline, CDR1 is SNHLY, CDR2 FYNNEI. The CDR3 sequence is 15 residues long. The V and J ends lost 3 bases and 7 bases, in that order; junction bases with no gene match: 9. Expressed TCRB transcripts were sequenced after all isolated RNA was converted to cDNA. Clones were sequenced by immunoSEQ multiplex PCR, and TCRdb holds only the in-frame ones, with some missing. The repertoire holds 400,000 to 600,000 clones, with 30% as singletons. The sample holds a few counts of this clone. The sequence derives from a man between 18 and 35 years old in good health. This chain connects TRBV2 to TRBJ1-3, with 7 bases identical to TRBD1. The specimen sequenced was naive CD4+ T cells from blood. CDR3 sequence: CASSEEGGRRNTIYF. The CDR3 DNA follows: TGTGCCAGCAGTGAGGAAGGGGGCCGTCGGAACACCATATATTTT.